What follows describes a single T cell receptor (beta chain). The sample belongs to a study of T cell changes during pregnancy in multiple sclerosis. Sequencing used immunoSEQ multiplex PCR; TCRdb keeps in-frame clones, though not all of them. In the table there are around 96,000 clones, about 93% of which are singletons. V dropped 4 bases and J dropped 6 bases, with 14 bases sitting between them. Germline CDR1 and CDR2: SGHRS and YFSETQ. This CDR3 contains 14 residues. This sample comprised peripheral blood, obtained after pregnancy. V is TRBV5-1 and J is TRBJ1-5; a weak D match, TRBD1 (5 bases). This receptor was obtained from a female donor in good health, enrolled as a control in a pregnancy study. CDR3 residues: CASSPGAVGQPQHF. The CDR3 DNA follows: TGCGCCAGCAGCCCTGGGGCGGTAGGTCAGCCCCAGCATTTT.